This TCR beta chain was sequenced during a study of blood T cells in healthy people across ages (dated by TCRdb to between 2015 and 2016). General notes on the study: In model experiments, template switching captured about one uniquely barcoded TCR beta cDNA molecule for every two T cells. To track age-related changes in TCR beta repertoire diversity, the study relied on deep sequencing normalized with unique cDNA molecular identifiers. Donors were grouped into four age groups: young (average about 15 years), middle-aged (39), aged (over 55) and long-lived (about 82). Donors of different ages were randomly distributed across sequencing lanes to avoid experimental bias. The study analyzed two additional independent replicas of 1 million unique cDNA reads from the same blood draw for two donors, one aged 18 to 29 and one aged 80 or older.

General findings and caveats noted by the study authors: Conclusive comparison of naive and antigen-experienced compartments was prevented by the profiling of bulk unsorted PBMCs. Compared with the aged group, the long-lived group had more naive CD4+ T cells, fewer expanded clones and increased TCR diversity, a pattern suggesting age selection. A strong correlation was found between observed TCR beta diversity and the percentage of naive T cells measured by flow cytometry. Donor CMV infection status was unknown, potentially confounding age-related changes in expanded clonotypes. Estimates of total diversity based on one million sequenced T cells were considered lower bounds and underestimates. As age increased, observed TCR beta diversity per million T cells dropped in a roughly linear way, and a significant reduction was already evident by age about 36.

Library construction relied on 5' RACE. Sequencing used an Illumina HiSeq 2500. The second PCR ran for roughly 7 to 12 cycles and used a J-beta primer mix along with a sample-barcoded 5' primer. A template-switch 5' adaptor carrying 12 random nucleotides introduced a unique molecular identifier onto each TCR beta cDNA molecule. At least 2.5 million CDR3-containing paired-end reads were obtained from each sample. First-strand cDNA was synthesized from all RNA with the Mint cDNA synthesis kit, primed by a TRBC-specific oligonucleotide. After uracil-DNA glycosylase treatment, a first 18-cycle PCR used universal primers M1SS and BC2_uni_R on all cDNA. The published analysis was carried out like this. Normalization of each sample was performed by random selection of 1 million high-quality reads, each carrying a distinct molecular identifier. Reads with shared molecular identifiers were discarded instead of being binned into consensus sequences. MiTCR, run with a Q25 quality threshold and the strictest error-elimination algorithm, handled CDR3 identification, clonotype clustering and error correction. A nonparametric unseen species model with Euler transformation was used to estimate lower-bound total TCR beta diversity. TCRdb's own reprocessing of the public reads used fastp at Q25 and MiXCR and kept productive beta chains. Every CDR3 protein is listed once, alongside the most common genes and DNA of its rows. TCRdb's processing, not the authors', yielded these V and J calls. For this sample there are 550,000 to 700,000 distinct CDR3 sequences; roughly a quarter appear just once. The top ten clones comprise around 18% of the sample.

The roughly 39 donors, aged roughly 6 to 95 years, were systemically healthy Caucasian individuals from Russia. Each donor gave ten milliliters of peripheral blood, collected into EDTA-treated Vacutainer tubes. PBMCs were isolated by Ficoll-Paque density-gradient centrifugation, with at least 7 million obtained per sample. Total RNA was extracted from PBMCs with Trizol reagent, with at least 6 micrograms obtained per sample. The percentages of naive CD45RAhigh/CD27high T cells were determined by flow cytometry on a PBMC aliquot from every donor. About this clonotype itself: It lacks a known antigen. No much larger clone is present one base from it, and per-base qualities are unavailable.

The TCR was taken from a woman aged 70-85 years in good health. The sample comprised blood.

The CDR3 here reads CASRSPTGFWANVLTF. The DNA is as follows: TGTGCCAGCAGGTCCCCGACAGGTTTTTGGGCCAACGTCCTGACTTTC. The chain was built from TRBV6-1 and TRBJ2-6, with a weak D call of TRBD1 (6 bases match). There are 16 amino acids in the CDR3, from cysteine to phenylalanine inclusive. The retained sequence is limited to the CDR3, 48 bases, with the frame set at the first base. V sheds 6 bases and J sheds 5 bases, leaving 17 bases between their ends. The CDR1 and CDR2 encoded by the germline V gene are MNHNS and SASEGT.